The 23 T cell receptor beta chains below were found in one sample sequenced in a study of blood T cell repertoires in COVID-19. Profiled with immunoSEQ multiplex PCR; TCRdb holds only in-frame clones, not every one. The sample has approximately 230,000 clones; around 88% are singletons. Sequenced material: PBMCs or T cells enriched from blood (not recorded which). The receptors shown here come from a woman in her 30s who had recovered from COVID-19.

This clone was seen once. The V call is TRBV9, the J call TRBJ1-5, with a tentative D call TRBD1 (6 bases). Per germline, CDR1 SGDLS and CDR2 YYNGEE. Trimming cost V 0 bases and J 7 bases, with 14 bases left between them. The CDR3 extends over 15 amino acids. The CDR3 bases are TGTGCCAGCAGCGTAGGAGGGGGGGAAACGCAGCCCCAGCATTTT. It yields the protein CASSVGGGETQPQHF.

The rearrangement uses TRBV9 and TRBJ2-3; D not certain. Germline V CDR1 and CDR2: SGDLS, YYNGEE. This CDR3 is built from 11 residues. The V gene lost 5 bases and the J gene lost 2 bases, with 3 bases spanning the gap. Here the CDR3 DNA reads TGTGCCAGCAGTAACACAGATACGCAGTATTTT. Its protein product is CASSNTDTQYF.

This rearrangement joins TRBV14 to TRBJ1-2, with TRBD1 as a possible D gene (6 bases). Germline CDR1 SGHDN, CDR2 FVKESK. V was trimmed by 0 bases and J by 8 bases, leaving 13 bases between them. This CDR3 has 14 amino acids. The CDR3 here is CASSQDAGVHGYTF. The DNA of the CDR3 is TGTGCCAGCAGCCAAGATGCAGGGGTTCACGGCTACACCTTC.

CDR3 region: CASSDDRAGPQHF. Here the CDR3 DNA reads TGTGCCAGCAGTGATGACAGAGCAGGGCCCCAGCATTTT. This chain links TRBV2 with TRBJ1-5; the D gene is possibly TRBD1 (5 bases). The CDR3 is 13 residues long. V dropped 3 bases and J dropped 9 bases, with 12 bases sitting between them. Germline V gene data show CDR1 as SNHLY and CDR2 as FYNNEI.

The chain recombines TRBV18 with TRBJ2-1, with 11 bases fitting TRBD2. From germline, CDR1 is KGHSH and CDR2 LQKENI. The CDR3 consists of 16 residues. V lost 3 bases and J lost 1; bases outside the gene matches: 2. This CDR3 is CASSPLAGGSYNEQFF. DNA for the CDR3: TGTGCCAGCTCACCCTTAGCGGGAGGGTCCTACAATGAGCAGTTCTTC.

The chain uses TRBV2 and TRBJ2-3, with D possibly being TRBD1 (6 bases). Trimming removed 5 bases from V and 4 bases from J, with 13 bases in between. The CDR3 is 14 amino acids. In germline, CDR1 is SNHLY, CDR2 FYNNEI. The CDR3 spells CASSLGRGSDTQYF. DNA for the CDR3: TGTGCCAGCAGTCTCGGCAGGGGCTCAGATACGCAGTATTTT.

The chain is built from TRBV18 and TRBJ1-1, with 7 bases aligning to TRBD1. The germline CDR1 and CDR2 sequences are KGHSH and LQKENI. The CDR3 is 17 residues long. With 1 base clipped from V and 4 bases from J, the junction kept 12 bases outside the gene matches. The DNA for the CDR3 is TGTGCCAGCTCACCACGAGGGACAGCTTCTTATAGCACTGAAGCTTTCTTT. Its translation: CASSPRGTASYSTEAFF.

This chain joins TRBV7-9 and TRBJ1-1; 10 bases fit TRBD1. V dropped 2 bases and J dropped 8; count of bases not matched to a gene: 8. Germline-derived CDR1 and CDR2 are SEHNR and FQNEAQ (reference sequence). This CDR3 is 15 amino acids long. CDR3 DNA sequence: TGTGCCAGCAGCTTACACAGGGACAGGGGAAGGGAAGCTTTCTTT. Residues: CASSLHRDRGREAFF.

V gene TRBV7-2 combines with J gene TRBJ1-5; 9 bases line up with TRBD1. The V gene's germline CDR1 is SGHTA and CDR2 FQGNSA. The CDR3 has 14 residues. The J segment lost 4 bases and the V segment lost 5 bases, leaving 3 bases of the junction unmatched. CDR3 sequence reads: CASSRGQGNQPQHF. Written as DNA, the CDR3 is TGTGCCAGCAGCCGCGGACAGGGGAATCAGCCCCAGCATTTT. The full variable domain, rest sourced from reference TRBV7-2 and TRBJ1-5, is GAGVSQSPSNKVTEKGKDVELRCDPISGHTALYWYRQSLGQGLEFLIYFQGNSAPDKSGLPSDRFSAERTGGSVSTLTIQRTQQEDSAVYLCASSRGQGNQPQHFGDGTRLSIL.

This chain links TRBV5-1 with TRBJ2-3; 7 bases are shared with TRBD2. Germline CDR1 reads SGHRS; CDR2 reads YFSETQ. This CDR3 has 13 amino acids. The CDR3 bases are TGCGCGAGTGGCGGGAGTAACGCAGATACGCAGTATTTT. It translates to CASGGSNADTQYF.

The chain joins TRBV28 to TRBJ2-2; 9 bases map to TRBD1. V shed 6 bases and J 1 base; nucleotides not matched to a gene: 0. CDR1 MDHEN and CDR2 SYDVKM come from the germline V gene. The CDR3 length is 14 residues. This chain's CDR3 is CASRGQGNTGELFF. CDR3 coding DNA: TGTGCCAGCAGGGGACAGGGGAACACCGGGGAGCTGTTTTTT.

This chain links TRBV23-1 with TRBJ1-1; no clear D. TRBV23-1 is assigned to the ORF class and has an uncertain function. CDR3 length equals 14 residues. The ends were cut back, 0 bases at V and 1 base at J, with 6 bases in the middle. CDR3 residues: CASSQSVANTEAFF. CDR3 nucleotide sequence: TGCGCCAGCAGTCAATCGGTGGCGAACACTGAAGCTTTCTTT.

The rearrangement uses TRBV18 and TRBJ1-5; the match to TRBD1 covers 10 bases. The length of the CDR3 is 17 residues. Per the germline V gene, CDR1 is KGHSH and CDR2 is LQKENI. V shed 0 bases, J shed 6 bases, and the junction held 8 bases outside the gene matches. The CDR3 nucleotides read TGTGCCAGCTCACCACCGGGACAGGGGAAGGGCGGTCAGCCCCAGCATTTT. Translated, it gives CASSPPGQGKGGQPQHF.

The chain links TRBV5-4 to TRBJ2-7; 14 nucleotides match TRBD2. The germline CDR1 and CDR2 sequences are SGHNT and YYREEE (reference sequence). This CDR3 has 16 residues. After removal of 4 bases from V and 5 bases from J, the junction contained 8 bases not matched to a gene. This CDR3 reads CASSQGTSGSRHEQYF. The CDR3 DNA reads TGTGCCAGCAGCCAAGGGACTAGCGGGAGTCGACACGAGCAGTACTTC.

The CDR3 bases are TGCAGTGCCAGTACCCAGACAGGGAACACAGATACGCAGTATTTT. It codes for CSASTQTGNTDTQYF. The chain links TRBV20-1 to TRBJ2-3; 7 bases are a match to TRBD1. The germline V gene has CDR1 DFQATT and CDR2 SNEGSKA (reference sequence). J gave up 2 bases and V 6 bases, and 11 bases lay outside the gene matches. This CDR3 is 15 amino acids long.

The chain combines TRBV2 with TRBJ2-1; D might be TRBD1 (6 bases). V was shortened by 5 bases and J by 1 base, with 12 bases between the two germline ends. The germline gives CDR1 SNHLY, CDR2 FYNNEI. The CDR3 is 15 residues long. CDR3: CASSIVTGSYNEQFF. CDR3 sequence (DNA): TGTGCCAGCAGTATCGTGACAGGATCCTACAATGAGCAGTTCTTC.

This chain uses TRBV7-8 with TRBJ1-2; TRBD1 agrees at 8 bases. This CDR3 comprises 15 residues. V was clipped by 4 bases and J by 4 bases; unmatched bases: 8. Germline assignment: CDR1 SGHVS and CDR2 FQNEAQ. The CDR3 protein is CASSSRTGSAYGYTF. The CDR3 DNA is TGTGCCAGCAGCTCTCGGACAGGGAGCGCCTATGGCTACACCTTC.

CDR3 in DNA: TGCGCCAGCAGCCAAGAGAAGGGGGTTGCGGAGACCCAGTACTTC. This translates into CASSQEKGVAETQYF. The chain couples TRBV4-3 to TRBJ2-5; a possible D gene is TRBD1 (6 bases). The V and J ends lost 0 bases and 5 bases respectively, with 13 bases between them. The CDR3 is 15 residues long. The V gene's germline CDR1 is LGHNA and CDR2 YSLEER.

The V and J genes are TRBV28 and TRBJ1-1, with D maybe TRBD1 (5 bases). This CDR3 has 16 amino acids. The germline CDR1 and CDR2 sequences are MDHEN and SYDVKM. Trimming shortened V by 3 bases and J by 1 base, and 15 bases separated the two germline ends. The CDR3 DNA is TGTGCCAGCAGTTTTGGGGGGAGGGGCCAGAACACTGAAGCTTTCTTT. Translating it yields CASSFGGRGQNTEAFF.

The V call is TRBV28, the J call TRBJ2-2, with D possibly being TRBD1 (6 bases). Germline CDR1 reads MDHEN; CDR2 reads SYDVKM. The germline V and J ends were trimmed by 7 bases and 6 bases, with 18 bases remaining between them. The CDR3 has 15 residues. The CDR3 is CASNRQGILSGELFF. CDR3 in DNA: TGTGCCAGCAATCGGCAGGGGATTTTATCCGGGGAGCTGTTTTTT.

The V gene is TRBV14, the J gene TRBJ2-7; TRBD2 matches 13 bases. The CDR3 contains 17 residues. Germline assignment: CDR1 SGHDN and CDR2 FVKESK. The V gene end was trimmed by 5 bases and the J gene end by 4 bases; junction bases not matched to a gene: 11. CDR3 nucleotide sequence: TGTGCCAGCAGCGGACTAGCGGGAGACGGGGGCGGATACGAGCAGTACTTC. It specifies CASSGLAGDGGGYEQYF.

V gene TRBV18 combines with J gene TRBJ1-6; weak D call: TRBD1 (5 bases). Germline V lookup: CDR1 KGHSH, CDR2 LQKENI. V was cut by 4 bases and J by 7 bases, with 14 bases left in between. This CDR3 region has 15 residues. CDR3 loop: CASSLGQGLNSPLHF. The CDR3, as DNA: TGTGCCAGCTCACTTGGGCAGGGTTTGAATTCACCCCTCCACTTT.

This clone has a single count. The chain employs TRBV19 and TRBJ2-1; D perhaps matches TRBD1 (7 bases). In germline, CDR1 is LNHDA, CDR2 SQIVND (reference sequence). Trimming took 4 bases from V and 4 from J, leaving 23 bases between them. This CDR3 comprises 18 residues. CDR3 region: CASSTGGSRGGGYNEQFF. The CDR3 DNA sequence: TGTGCCAGTAGTACAGGGGGTAGTCGAGGAGGGGGATACAATGAGCAGTTCTTC.